The 30 T cell receptor beta chains below all came from one sample that was sequenced in a study of blood T cell repertoires in COVID-19. Clones were read by immunoSEQ multiplex PCR, and TCRdb kept only the in-frame ones, dropping some. The sample has about 280,000 clones; around 90% are singletons. Material for sequencing was peripheral blood. The receptors derive from a man in his late teens or twenties with active or convalescent COVID-19.

The chain combines TRBV25-1 with TRBJ1-2; 10 nucleotides agree with TRBD1. V gave up 5 bases and J gave up 7 bases; unmatched junction bases: 4. The germline CDR1 and CDR2 sequences are MGHDK and SYGVNS. CDR3 length: 13 amino acids. CDR3 nucleotides: TGTGCCAGCAGTCTCAGGGACAGGGGTGGCTACACCTTC. Translating it yields CASSLRDRGGYTF.

This clone came up once. This chain connects TRBV28 to TRBJ2-3; 10 bases agree with TRBD1. The V segment lost 3 bases and the J segment 4 bases; nucleotides outside the gene matches: 4. The CDR3 has 15 residues. Germline V CDR1 and CDR2: MDHEN, SYDVKM. The CDR3 bases are TGTGCCAGCAGTTTTGGGACAGGGGTGTCAGATACGCAGTATTTT. Translated, it gives CASSFGTGVSDTQYF.

The chain joins TRBV6-5 to TRBJ1-1, with D unclear. V gave up 1 base and J gave up 7 bases, with 16 bases separating them. The CDR3 totals 15 residues. Germline CDR1 reads MNHEY; CDR2 reads SVGAGI. CDR3 sequence: CASSYFSGNIHEAFF. The DNA of the CDR3 is TGTGCCAGCAGTTACTTCAGCGGGAACATCCATGAAGCTTTCTTT.

The CDR3 spells CASSLGRNTEAFF. The CDR3 DNA follows: TGTGCCAGCAGCCTGGGGCGGAACACTGAAGCTTTCTTT. The chain combines TRBV7-2 with TRBJ1-1, with D possibly matching TRBD1 (5 bases). The V and J ends lost 5 bases and 1 base respectively, with 8 bases between them. Per germline, CDR1 SGHTA and CDR2 FQGNSA. The CDR3 is 13 amino acids.

This chain connects TRBV25-1 to TRBJ1-1, with D possibly matching TRBD1 (5 bases). CDR1 and CDR2 from the germline V gene are MGHDK and SYGVNS. The CDR3 contains 13 residues. V lost 10 bases, J lost 0 bases, and 12 bases lay in between. The CDR3 sequence: CATMTELNTEAFF. The CDR3 nucleotides read TGTGCCACCATGACAGAACTGAACACTGAAGCTTTCTTT.

The chain uses TRBV4-1 and TRBJ1-4; no firm D call. The V and J ends lost 4 bases and 1 base respectively, with 7 bases between them. Germline CDR1 and CDR2: MGHRA and YSYEKL. CDR3 length: 14 amino acids. The CDR3 sequence is CASSPIRTNEKLFF. The CDR3 bases are TGCGCCAGCAGCCCTATAAGAACTAATGAAAAACTGTTTTTT.

The rearrangement joins TRBV9 to TRBJ2-1, with D maybe TRBD2 (7 bases). Germline CDR1 reads SGDLS; CDR2 reads YYNGEE. The CDR3 has 16 amino acids. Trimming shortened V by 3 bases and J by 0 bases, and 13 bases separated the two germline ends. Here the CDR3 reads CASSERDTRSYNEQFF. CDR3 DNA sequence: TGTGCCAGCAGCGAGCGGGACACACGCTCCTACAATGAGCAGTTCTTC.

Only one count was recorded for this clone. The chain carries TRBV5-1 and TRBJ1-2; TRBD1 matches at 9 bases. CDR1 and CDR2 (germline): SGHRS, YFSETQ. The CDR3 loop spans 14 amino acids. The V gene end was trimmed by 4 bases and the J gene end by 6 bases; junction bases not matched to a gene: 7. CDR3 sequence (DNA): TGCGCCAGCAGCACGGGACAGGGTTTCGATGGCTACACCTTC. Translation gives CASSTGQGFDGYTF.

Only one count was recorded for this clone. The chain employs TRBV9 and TRBJ2-1; 7 nucleotides agree with TRBD2. CDR1 and CDR2 (germline): SGDLS, YYNGEE. The J segment lost 5 bases and the V segment lost 2 bases, leaving 7 bases of the junction unmatched. This CDR3 is built from 15 residues. For the CDR3, the DNA is TGTGCCAGCAGCGTCGGCGGGGGTGGGGACAATGAGCAGTTCTTC. It translates to CASSVGGGGDNEQFF.

The V gene is TRBV19, the J gene TRBJ2-7, with TRBD1 matching over 9 bases. The V segment lost 4 bases and the J segment 4 bases; nucleotides outside the gene matches: 11. This CDR3 comprises 16 residues. The germline V gene encodes CDR1 LNHDA and CDR2 SQIVND (reference sequence). DNA of the CDR3: TGTGCCAGTAGTAGTGCCGGGACAGGGTCTTATTACGAGCAGTACTTC. This translates into CASSSAGTGSYYEQYF.

This chain uses TRBV19 with TRBJ1-2; 9 bases match TRBD1. The germline V gene has CDR1 LNHDA and CDR2 SQIVND (reference sequence). CDR3 length: 15 residues. Trimming at V came to 2 bases and at J to 3 bases, leaving 4 bases not matched to a gene. The CDR3 sequence: CASSIWGQGHYGYTF. CDR3 bases: TGTGCCAGTAGTATATGGGGACAGGGCCACTATGGCTACACCTTC. The whole variable domain, remainder taken from reference TRBV19 and TRBJ1-2, is DGGITQSPKYLFRKEGQNVTLSCEQNLNHDAMYWYRQDPGQGLRLIYYSQIVNDFQKGDIAEGYSVSREKKESFPLTVTSAQKNPTAFYLCASSIWGQGHYGYTFGSGTRLTVV.

The chain couples TRBV21-1 to TRBJ2-5; no check of the table's D call, TRBD1, against the DNA was made. TRBV21-1 is classified as a pseudogene. The CDR3 is 15 residues long. As DNA, the CDR3 is TGTGCCAGCAGCAAAGACCCAGGGGTGGTGAAGACCCAGTACTTC. It is translated as CASSKDPGVVKTQYF.

V and J are TRBV5-8 and TRBJ1-5; TRBD1 matches at 7 bases. The junction had 6 bases not matched to a gene; V was cut back by 0 bases and J by 0 bases. The length of the CDR3 is 17 residues. From germline, CDR1 is SGHTS and CDR2 YDEGEE. In DNA, the CDR3 is TGTGCCAGCAGCTTGGCGAGGGACAGCTATAGCAATCAGCCCCAGCATTTT. Its translation is CASSLARDSYSNQPQHF.

The chain employs TRBV29-1 and TRBJ2-5, with TRBD2 matching 7 bases. The CDR3 is 16 residues long. The germline gives CDR1 SQVTM, CDR2 ANQGSEA. J lost 4 bases, V lost 3 bases, and 14 bases had no gene match. The CDR3 nucleotides are TGCAGCGTTGAGAACGGGGGGTTTTTTTTTCGAGAGACCCAGTACTTC. It yields the protein CSVENGGFFFRETQYF.

The chain links TRBV4-2 to TRBJ2-3; 8 bases match TRBD1. This CDR3 has 16 amino acids. Per the germline V gene, CDR1 is LGHNA and CDR2 is YNFKEQ. The V gene end was trimmed by 1 base and the J gene end by 1 base; junction bases not matched to a gene: 4. The CDR3 loop is CASSQGTGRGTDTQYF. Written as DNA, the CDR3 is TGTGCCAGCAGCCAAGGGACAGGGCGGGGCACAGATACGCAGTATTTT.

This sequence joins TRBV18 and TRBJ1-1; 7 nucleotides line up with TRBD1. CDR3 length equals 14 residues. Looked up from germline, CDR1 is KGHSH and CDR2 is LQKENI. Trimming removed 5 bases from V and 0 bases from J; junction bases left unmatched: 3. The CDR3 DNA is TGTGCCAGCTCATTCGACAGGGTGAACACTGAAGCTTTCTTT. It is translated as CASSFDRVNTEAFF.

For the CDR3, the DNA is TGTGCCAGCAGCGACAGCTACAATGAGCAGTTCTTC. It yields the protein CASSDSYNEQFF. The chain is built from TRBV11-3 and TRBJ2-1, with D possibly being TRBD1 (5 bases). Germline CDR1 is SGHNT and CDR2 is YENEEA. The CDR3 has 12 amino acids. The V end lost 5 bases, the J end lost 3 bases, and 5 bases lay between the germline ends.

J is TRBJ2-1 and V is TRBV6-4, with D maybe TRBD2 (6 bases). There are 19 residues in the CDR3. Per the germline V gene, CDR1 is MRHNA and CDR2 is SNTAGT. Trimming removed 6 bases from V and 7 bases from J, with 31 bases in between. CDR3 sequence reads: CASSVAKFGTAGEGNEQFF. For the CDR3, the DNA is TGTGCCAGCAGCGTAGCAAAATTCGGGACTGCCGGAGAAGGGAATGAGCAGTTCTTC.

The chain is built from TRBV12-3 or TRBV12-4 and TRBJ1-1; D possibly corresponds to TRBD1 (5 bases). There are 13 residues in the CDR3. V lost 8 bases, J lost 3 bases, and 13 bases lay in between. The CDR3 region has the DNA TGTGCCAGCCTTAGGGTGGGGCACACTGAAGCTTTCTTT. It codes for CASLRVGHTEAFF.

This clone was detected only a few times. The V call is TRBV4-1, the J call TRBJ1-6, with 9 bases matching TRBD1. The CDR3 runs to 16 residues. Per the germline V gene, CDR1 is MGHRA and CDR2 is YSYEKL. J lost 10 bases, V lost 3 bases, and 10 bases had no gene match. The CDR3 reads CASSHTQGAEGSPLHF. DNA for the CDR3: TGCGCCAGCAGCCATACACAGGGGGCGGAGGGATCACCCCTCCACTTT.

V is TRBV7-8 and J is TRBJ2-6, with TRBD2 matching over 7 bases. Trimming removed 6 bases from V and 0 bases from J; junction bases left unmatched: 8. CDR3 length: 17 residues. Looked up from germline, CDR1 is SGHVS and CDR2 is FQNEAQ. CDR3 sequence: CASRQSGESSGANVLTF. For the CDR3, the DNA is TGTGCCAGCAGACAAAGCGGGGAATCCTCTGGGGCCAACGTCCTGACTTTC.

CDR3 sequence reads: CASSSGAFF. CDR3 in DNA: TGTGCCAGCAGCTCCGGGGCTTTCTTT. The chain has TRBV11-2 and TRBJ1-1, with D uncertain. Germline V gene lookup returns CDR1 SGHAT and CDR2 FQNNGV. Between the trimmed V and J ends, which lost 4 bases and 11 bases, there was a span of 5 bases. There are 9 residues in the CDR3. The entire variable domain, with the rest obtained from reference TRBV11-2 and TRBJ1-1, is as follows: EAGVAQSPRYKIIEKRQSVAFWCNPISGHATLYWYQQILGQGPKLLIQFQNNGVVDDSQLPKDRFSAERLKGVDSTLKIQPAKLEDSAVYLCASSSGAFFGQGTRLTVV.

This clone was detected only a few times. The rearrangement joins TRBV6-5 to TRBJ1-5, with D tentatively TRBD1 (6 bases). This CDR3 comprises 15 residues. Germline V gene data show CDR1 as MNHEY and CDR2 as SVGAGI. Trimming pared 4 bases from V and 5 bases from J, leaving 15 bases between. In nucleotides, the CDR3 is TGTGCCAGCAGTTCAACAGGGAGTTCCTATCAGCCCCAGCATTTT. Amino acid sequence: CASSSTGSSYQPQHF.

This clone was observed a handful of times. V gene TRBV10-3 combines with J gene TRBJ2-5; D is perhaps TRBD2 (5 bases). Germline-derived CDR1 and CDR2 are ENHRY and SYGVKD. This CDR3 region has 13 residues. V was shortened by 6 bases and J by 5 bases, with 13 bases between the two germline ends. The CDR3 nucleotides read TGTGCCATCAGGCTCTCCCCGGGGGAGACCCAGTACTTC. Amino acid sequence: CAIRLSPGETQYF.

The genes are TRBV7-9 and TRBJ2-7; D remains ambiguous. The CDR3 has 13 amino acids. V lost 5 bases to trimming and J lost 0 bases, with 8 bases between them. Germline-derived CDR1 and CDR2 are SEHNR and FQNEAQ (reference sequence). Here the CDR3 reads CASSPLPSYEQYF. CDR3 coding DNA: TGTGCCAGCAGCCCCCTCCCCTCCTACGAGCAGTACTTC.

J is TRBJ1-2 and V is TRBV7-2; D perhaps matches TRBD1 (5 bases). The V and J ends lost 5 bases and 8 bases respectively, with 18 bases between them. Germline V gene lookup returns CDR1 SGHTA and CDR2 FQGNSA. The CDR3 sequence is 14 residues long. CDR3 bases: TGTGCCAGCAGCCCACAGACCGCCGGGGGAGGCTACACCTTC. This translates into CASSPQTAGGGYTF.

The chain combines TRBV3-1 (or the pseudogene TRBV3-2) with TRBJ1-2; 11 nucleotides match TRBD1. Trimming took 4 bases from V and 3 from J; bases not matched to a gene: 7. Germline assignment: CDR1 LGHDT and CDR2 YNNKEL (reference sequence). The CDR3 spans 16 residues. The DNA for the CDR3 is TGTGCCAGCAGCCGATCCGGGACAGGGGGAGACTATGGCTACACCTTC. Amino acid sequence: CASSRSGTGGDYGYTF.

V is TRBV14 and J is TRBJ2-5, with D possibly matching TRBD1 (5 bases). Between the trimmed V and J ends, which lost 2 bases and 4 bases, there was a span of 17 bases. The germline V gene has CDR1 SGHDN and CDR2 FVKESK. The CDR3 spans 16 residues. For the CDR3, the DNA is TGTGCCAGCAGCCAACCAGAAGTCCAGGGCGGAGAGACCCAGTACTTC. This gives the protein CASSQPEVQGGETQYF.

V is TRBV2 and J is TRBJ2-4, with D possibly being TRBD1 (6 bases). CDR3 length equals 14 residues. Trimming shortened V by 6 bases and J by 4 bases, and 13 bases separated the two germline ends. Per the germline V gene, CDR1 is SNHLY and CDR2 is FYNNEI. The CDR3: CASSADRIKNIQYF. The DNA of the CDR3 is TGTGCCAGCAGCGCCGACAGGATTAAAAACATTCAGTACTTC.

The V gene is TRBV28, the J gene TRBJ1-2, with TRBD1 identical over 9 bases. CDR1 and CDR2 from the germline V gene are MDHEN and SYDVKM. The trim removed 6 bases at V and 9 bases at J, leaving 17 bases unmatched. The CDR3 extends over 16 amino acids. The CDR3 DNA reads as TGTGCCAGCAGGTCCGGGACAGGGTACCTTCAGTTTCGCTACACCTTC. It encodes CASRSGTGYLQFRYTF.